This T cell receptor beta chain was sequenced for a study of T cells in Graves' hyperthyroidism and ophthalmopathy. The CDR3 has 15 amino acids. V trimming: 4 bases; J trimming: 2 bases; junction bases outside the gene matches: 4. The germline V gene encodes CDR1 LGHNA and CDR2 YNFKEQ. Patients between 18 and 65 years old had hyperthyroidism, newly diagnosed and lasting under 2 months. Investigators excluded patients with uncontrolled infection, other autoimmune disease, pregnancy or lactation. Using RNA transcripts as the source, TCR beta CDR3 regions were amplified. TCR CDR3 regions were first amplified by RT-PCR with HTBI primers. TCRdb fed the multiplex PCR reads into MiXCR, producing one record per CDR3 protein. Altogether over 200,000 distinct CDR3 sequences are present, 15% to 20% being singletons, with the ten largest covering approximately 50%.

Sequencing used blood. The chain carries TRBV4-2 and TRBJ2-3, with 9 bases lining up with TRBD2. The sequence derives from a man between 50 and 59 years old with Graves' hyperthyroidism. The CDR3 sequence is CASSLSGRPTDTQYF. CDR3 coding DNA: TGTGCCAGCAGCCTTAGCGGGAGACCCACAGATACGCAGTATTTT.